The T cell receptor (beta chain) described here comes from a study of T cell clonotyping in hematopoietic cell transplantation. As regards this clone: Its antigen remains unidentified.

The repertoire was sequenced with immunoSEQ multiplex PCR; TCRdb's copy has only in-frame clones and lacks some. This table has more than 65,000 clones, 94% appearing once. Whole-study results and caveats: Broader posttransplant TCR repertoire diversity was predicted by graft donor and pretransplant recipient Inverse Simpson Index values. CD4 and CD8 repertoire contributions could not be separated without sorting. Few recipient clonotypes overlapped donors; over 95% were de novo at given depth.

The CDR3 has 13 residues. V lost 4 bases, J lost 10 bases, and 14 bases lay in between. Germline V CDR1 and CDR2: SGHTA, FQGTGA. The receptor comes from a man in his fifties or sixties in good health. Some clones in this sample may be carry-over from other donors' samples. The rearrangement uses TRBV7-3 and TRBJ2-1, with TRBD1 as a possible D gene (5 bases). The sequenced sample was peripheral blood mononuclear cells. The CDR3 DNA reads TGTGCCAGCAGCTCGGACACCTTCGGGGAGCAGTTCTTC. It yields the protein CASSSDTFGEQFF.